The 16 T cell receptor beta chains in this list originate from one sample, sequenced in a study of CD8+CD57+ T cells in acquired aplastic anemia. Genomic DNA was employed as the template in profiling TCR beta VDJ and CDR3. MiXCR, run by TCRdb on the reads, gives a single entry per CDR3 protein. The data hold some 200,000 distinct CDR3 sequences, with 60% to 65% observed a single time. The sample consisted of sorted CD4+, CD8+, or CD8+CD57+ T cells (not recorded which) from PBMCs. These receptors were taken from a human donor in good health.

The rearrangement uses TRBV12-3 or TRBV12-4 and TRBJ1-2; D gene uncertain. The V end was cut by 7 bases, the J end by 6 bases, with 18 bases between. The CDR3 totals 14 residues. The CDR3 DNA sequence: TGTGCCAGCACCCCTCTACCCGGGAAAGATGGCTACACCTTC. Amino acid sequence: CASTPLPGKDGYTF.

This clonotype has just a few counts. The rearrangement links TRBV19 to TRBJ2-7; 10 bases map to TRBD1. CDR1 is LNHDA and CDR2 is SQIVND in the germline V gene (reference sequence). The trim removed 4 bases at V and 6 bases at J, leaving 6 bases unmatched. The CDR3 spans 14 residues. CDR3 loop: CASSKKGQGFEQYF. CDR3 DNA: TGTGCCAGTAGTAAGAAGGGACAGGGGTTCGAGCAGTACTTC.

This clonotype was detected only a few times. This clone may be a read error of a much larger clone one base away. This rearrangement joins TRBV7-9 to TRBJ2-2; no firm D call. Trimming took 4 bases from V and 6 from J, leaving 0 bases between them. The CDR3 has 10 residues. Germline CDR1 SEHNR, CDR2 FQNEAQ (reference sequence). The CDR3 spells CASSSGELFF. The CDR3 DNA follows: TGTGCCAGCAGCTCCGGGGAGCTGTTTTTT.

V usage is TRBV7-9 and J usage is TRBJ1-1; TRBD1 matches 8 bases. Unmatched junction bases numbered 7, after V lost 2 bases and J lost 5 bases. Germline CDR1 reads SEHNR; CDR2 reads FQNEAQ (reference sequence). The CDR3 contains 15 residues. The CDR3 nucleotides read TGTGCCAGCAGCTTATTCCCCACAGGGGGGACTGAAGCTTTCTTT. This gives the protein CASSLFPTGGTEAFF.

This clonotype was observed many times. The CDR3 DNA reads as TGTGCCAGCAGCGGCCGGACTAGCGGACCGAACACCGGGGAGCTGTTTTTT. This codes for CASSGRTSGPNTGELFF. This chain links TRBV9 with TRBJ2-2, with TRBD2 matching 10 bases. The CDR3 totals 17 residues. With 3 bases clipped from V and 0 bases from J, the junction kept 5 bases outside the gene matches. In germline, CDR1 is SGDLS, CDR2 YYNGEE.

The chain carries TRBV7-6 and TRBJ2-7; no clear D. The CDR3 loop spans 12 amino acids. The V gene's germline CDR1 is SGHVS and CDR2 FNYEAQ. CDR3 amino acids: CAREESSYEQYF. CDR3 DNA sequence: TGTGCTAGAGAGGAGTCCTCCTACGAGCAGTACTTC. Variable domain in full (rest from reference TRBV7-6 and TRBJ2-7): GAGVSQSPRYKVTKRGQDVALRCDPISGHVSLYWYRQALGQGPEFLTYFNYEAQQDKSGLPNDRFSAERPEGSISTLTIQRTEQRDSAMYRCAREESSYEQYFGPGTRLTVT.

This clonotype showed up just once. The genes are TRBV2 and TRBJ2-3, with D hard to call. The germline CDR1 and CDR2 sequences are SNHLY and FYNNEI. The germline V and J ends were trimmed by 7 bases and 1 base, with 18 bases remaining between them. This CDR3 has 16 amino acids. This CDR3 reads CASMTRRNLGTDTQYF. The CDR3 DNA follows: TGTGCCAGCATGACACGGCGTAACCTAGGCACAGATACGCAGTATTTT.

J is TRBJ1-4 and V is TRBV19; the D is unclear. The CDR3 extends over 16 amino acids. V was clipped by 3 bases and J by 5 bases, with 16 bases between them. Germline CDR1 and CDR2: LNHDA and SQIVND (reference sequence). The DNA of the CDR3 is TGTGCCAGTAGTATCGGACTAGCGGTCTACAATGAAAAACTGTTTTTT. Translation gives CASSIGLAVYNEKLFF.

This sequence joins TRBV7-2 and TRBJ1-6, with D uncertain. The CDR3 loop spans 17 amino acids. V was shortened by 1 base and J by 0 bases, with 10 bases between the two germline ends. From germline, CDR1 is SGHTA and CDR2 FQGNSA. CDR3 in amino acids: CASSLEAASSYNSPLHF. CDR3 DNA: TGTGCCAGCAGCTTAGAGGCAGCTAGCTCCTATAATTCACCCCTCCACTTT.

V is TRBV7-9 and J is TRBJ1-1; 7 bases map to TRBD1. In germline, CDR1 is SEHNR, CDR2 FQNEAQ (reference sequence). This CDR3 is built from 16 residues. With 1 base clipped from V and 6 bases from J, the junction kept 11 bases outside the gene matches. CDR3: CASSLDPGQPISEAFF. The CDR3 DNA follows: TGTGCCAGCAGCTTAGACCCGGGACAGCCTATTTCTGAAGCTTTCTTT.

This clonotype was seen ten or more times. The genes are TRBV30 and TRBJ2-1; D unclear. Deletions cut 0 bases from V and 5 bases from J, with 2 bases between. The CDR3 length is 11 residues. CDR1 and CDR2 (germline): GTSNPN, SVGIG (reference sequence). CDR3 protein: CAWSVDNEQFF. CDR3 sequence (DNA): TGTGCCTGGAGTGTGGACAATGAGCAGTTCTTC.

The chain recombines TRBV29-1 with TRBJ2-3, with a tentative D call TRBD1 (5 bases). There are 17 residues in the CDR3. Germline CDR1 SQVTM, CDR2 ANQGSEA. The V end was cut by 5 bases, the J end by 0 bases, with 21 bases between. The CDR3: CSVHNDSPIQSTDTQYF. In nucleotides, the CDR3 is TGCAGCGTTCATAATGACAGCCCCATACAAAGCACAGATACGCAGTATTTT.

The table lists this clonotype with a few counts. The rearrangement uses TRBV24-1 and TRBJ1-5; no clear D. The CDR3 spans 16 residues. V shed 3 bases and J shed 6 bases, with 17 bases lying between them. Germline CDR1 and CDR2: KGHDR and SFDVKD. The CDR3 sequence is CATSDPTLPHGQPQHF. In DNA, the CDR3 is TGTGCCACCAGTGATCCCACCCTTCCCCATGGTCAGCCCCAGCATTTT.

V and J are TRBV5-6 and TRBJ1-4, with D unclear. This CDR3 region has 14 residues. The V gene lost 2 bases and the J gene lost 2 bases, with 7 bases spanning the gap. Germline CDR1 is SGHDT and CDR2 is YYEEEE. The CDR3 here is CASSFRRTNEKLFF. The CDR3 DNA is TGTGCCAGCAGCTTTCGTCGGACTAATGAAAAACTGTTTTTT.

This clonotype was detected many times. This chain connects TRBV5-6 to TRBJ2-1; 9 bases map to TRBD2. This CDR3 spans 15 amino acids. V lost 3 bases, J lost 9 bases, and 10 bases stayed unmatched. In germline, CDR1 is SGHDT, CDR2 YYEEEE. CDR3 coding DNA: TGTGCCAGCAGCTGGGGGTTAGCGGGAGTTGGTGAGCAGTTCTTC. Amino acid sequence: CASSWGLAGVGEQFF.

Remarks on this clonotype: The junction departs from germline at one end; a sequencing error may be responsible. The genes are TRBV6-1 and TRBJ1-2, with D hard to call. Germline V gene data show CDR1 as MNHNS and CDR2 as SASEGT. This CDR3 spans 13 amino acids. The CDR3 protein is CAISPEGNYGYTF. CDR3 DNA: TGTGCCATCAGTCCGGAGGGTAACTATGGCTACACCTTC.